A single sample is the source of the 17 T cell receptor beta chains below, sequenced in a study of T cells after yellow fever vaccination (dated by TCRdb to between 2019 and 2020). Library generation was performed with 5' RACE. The run used an Illumina NovaSeq 6000. In-frame beta chains were kept once TCRdb had trimmed the public reads at Q25 with fastp and called clones with MiXCR. Rows with a matching CDR3 protein are joined into one entry that keeps the most common DNA and genes. This sample comprises about 220,000 distinct CDR3 sequences, 2.5% to 3.5% of them detected only once. The top ten hold approximately 3.5% of the sample. The treatment or condition label, read with the paper, signifies: live attenuated yellow fever vaccine strain. The specimen was CD4+ T cells sorted from PBMCs, collected 10 days after the yellow fever booster vaccination. The receptors here all came from a man aged 18 to 29 who received the YFV17D yellow fever vaccine.

J is TRBJ2-1 and V is TRBV9; D is unclear. V lost 0 bases and J lost 5, with 12 bases in between. The germline gives CDR1 SGDLS, CDR2 YYNGEE. The CDR3 is 15 amino acids. The CDR3 loop is CASSVGNGVNNEQFF. CDR3 in DNA: TGTGCCAGCAGCGTAGGCAATGGGGTTAACAATGAGCAGTTCTTC.

This clonotype was observed a handful of times. This rearrangement joins TRBV5-4 to TRBJ1-2; tentatively, D is TRBD1 (5 bases). Trimming removed 4 bases at V and 4 bases at J, with 11 bases between. Per the germline V gene, CDR1 is SGHNT and CDR2 is YYREEE (reference sequence). There are 13 residues in the CDR3. In nucleotides, the CDR3 is TGTGCCAGCAGCCCGGGGGGAGGCTATGGCTACACCTTC. This gives the protein CASSPGGGYGYTF.

This clonotype was counted many times. DNA of the CDR3: TGCGCCAGCAGCTTGGTGGATACGAACACTGAAGCTTTCTTT. This encodes CASSLVDTNTEAFF. The chain joins TRBV5-1 to TRBJ1-1; D is undetermined. V was clipped by 0 bases and J by 1 base, with 7 bases between them. The germline V gene has CDR1 SGHRS and CDR2 YFSETQ. The CDR3 covers 14 residues.

This clonotype was observed a few times. The chain has TRBV19 and TRBJ2-7; 13 positions match TRBD2. CDR3 length equals 15 residues. Losses at the gene ends were 6 bases for V and 7 bases for J; bases not matched to a gene: 9. Germline V gene data show CDR1 as LNHDA and CDR2 as SQIVND (reference sequence). In nucleotides, the CDR3 is TGTGCCAGTAGGTTACTAGCGGGGGGGCCGGGGGAGCAGTACTTC. Protein product: CASRLLAGGPGEQYF.

There are many counts of this clonotype. J is TRBJ2-5 and V is TRBV12-3 or TRBV12-4, with D uncertain. V was clipped by 2 bases and J by 9 bases, with 13 bases between them. The CDR3 spans 13 residues. The CDR3 DNA reads TGTGCCAGCAGTTTAATTTCGAGTTCAGCCCAGTACTTC. It codes for CASSLISSSAQYF.

This clonotype occurred many times. The chain links TRBV24-1 to TRBJ2-1, with 16 bases aligning to TRBD2. V was clipped by 4 bases and J by 15 bases; unmatched bases: 11. Germline V gene data show CDR1 as KGHDR and CDR2 as SFDVKD. The CDR3 is made up of 16 amino acids. The CDR3, as DNA: TGTGCCACCAGTGAGTCCGGGACTAGCGGGGGGGGAAGGTCGTTCTTC. Its translation is CATSESGTSGGGRSFF.

In its sample, this clonotype was seen many times. J is TRBJ2-7 and V is TRBV2, with D perhaps matching TRBD1 or TRBD2 (5 bases each). The V end was cut by 6 bases, the J end by 0 bases, with 12 bases between. This CDR3 is 14 amino acids long. Germline lookup yields CDR1 SNHLY and CDR2 FYNNEI. The CDR3 protein is CASSRDRLSYEQYV. The CDR3 nucleotides are TGTGCCAGCAGCCGGGACCGACTCTCCTACGAGCAGTACGTC.

V is TRBV7-2 and J is TRBJ2-3, with D perhaps assigned TRBD1 or TRBD2 (5 bases each). CDR3 length: 14 amino acids. The V gene's germline CDR1 is SGHTA and CDR2 FQGNSA. The V and J ends lost 5 bases and 2 bases respectively, with 11 bases between them. DNA for the CDR3: TGTGCCAGCAGCCTCGGGGACCCCACAGATACGCAGTATTTT. Its protein is CASSLGDPTDTQYF.

This clonotype was counted between two and nine times. This chain uses TRBV7-3 with TRBJ2-1, with 9 positions matching TRBD2. J gave up 7 bases and V 2 bases, and 3 bases lay outside the gene matches. Germline V gives CDR1 SGHTA, CDR2 FQGTGA. CDR3 length: 14 amino acids. CDR3 protein: CASSLAGGQNEQFF. The CDR3 DNA follows: TGTGCCAGCAGCTTAGCGGGGGGGCAAAATGAGCAGTTCTTC.

This clonotype has ten or more counts. V usage is TRBV10-3 and J usage is TRBJ2-1, with 16 nucleotides matching TRBD2. CDR1 and CDR2 from the germline V gene are ENHRY and SYGVKD. This CDR3 comprises 16 residues. After removal of 6 bases from V and 6 bases from J, the junction contained 5 bases not matched to a gene. The CDR3 DNA reads as TGTGCCATCAGCCCAGGGACTAGCGGGGGGGGCAATGAGCAGTTCTTC. It yields the protein CAISPGTSGGGNEQFF.

This clonotype showed up many times. The V and J genes are TRBV12-3 or TRBV12-4 and TRBJ2-2; D remains ambiguous. The V gene lost 9 bases and the J gene lost 8 bases, with 13 bases spanning the gap. CDR3 length: 12 amino acids. The CDR3 protein is CASPGFSGELFF. The CDR3 region has the DNA TGTGCCAGTCCCGGATTTTCTGGGGAGCTGTTTTTT.

This clonotype was counted a few times. The chain joins TRBV7-2 to TRBJ2-1; the D gene is possibly TRBD2 (6 bases). Germline CDR1 reads SGHTA; CDR2 reads FQGNSA. V shed 2 bases and J shed 0 bases, with 11 bases lying between them. CDR3 length: 16 amino acids. CDR3 bases: TGTGCCAGCAGCTTATTTGCGGGGAACTCCTACAATGAGCAGTTCTTC. It specifies CASSLFAGNSYNEQFF.

The gene calls are TRBV18 and TRBJ2-3; no definite D call. There are 14 residues in the CDR3. Germline V gives CDR1 KGHSH, CDR2 LQKENI. V was shortened by 2 bases and J by 3 bases, with 9 bases between the two germline ends. The DNA for the CDR3 is TGTGCCAGCTCACCAACGTCAGTAACAGATACGCAGTATTTT. Translating gives CASSPTSVTDTQYF. Together with reference TRBV18 and TRBJ2-3, the CDR3 gives the full variable domain: NAGVMQNPRHLVRRRGQEARLRCSPMKGHSHVYWYRQLPEEGLKFMVYLQKENIIDESGMPKERFSAEFPKEGPSILRIQQVVRGDSAAYFCASSPTSVTDTQYFGPGTRLTVL.

The CDR3, as DNA: TGTGCCAGCAGCTTGAGACAGGGCCGACGGAACTATGGCTACACCTTC. It specifies CASSLRQGRRNYGYTF. This chain links TRBV7-9 with TRBJ1-2, with 7 bases lining up with TRBD1. CDR1 is SEHNR and CDR2 is FQNEAQ in the germline V gene (reference sequence). The V gene end was trimmed by 3 bases and the J gene end by 2 bases; junction bases not matched to a gene: 9. There are 16 residues in the CDR3.

V is TRBV27 and J is TRBJ2-4; D may be TRBD2 (7 bases). Germline loops: CDR1 MNHEY, CDR2 SMNVEV (reference sequence). Trimming left V 2 bases short and J 8 bases short, with 13 bases between. The CDR3 length is 14 residues. CDR3 coding DNA: TGTGCCAGCAGTTTAAAAAAGGGGGGGGACATTCAGTACTTC. Protein: CASSLKKGGDIQYF.

Comments on this clonotype: A much larger clone differs from this one at a single base, so this may be a read error. The rearrangement links TRBV5-1 to TRBJ2-3; D call uncertain. Germline CDR1 reads SGHRS; CDR2 reads YFSETQ. CDR3 length: 16 amino acids. Trimming pared 0 bases from V and 4 bases from J, leaving 15 bases between. DNA for the CDR3: TGCGCCAGCAGCTTGGAGAACCGCTGGGTGGCAGATACGCAGTATTTT. Encoded protein: CASSLENRWVADTQYF.

This clonotype was recorded many times. CDR3 amino acids: CATSRTQGKGDTGELFF. In DNA form, the CDR3 reads TGTGCCACCAGCAGGACCCAGGGGAAAGGCGACACCGGGGAGCTGTTTTTT. The V gene is TRBV15, the J gene TRBJ2-2; the D gene is possibly TRBD1 (6 bases). The CDR3 is 17 residues long. The V gene's germline CDR1 is LNHNV and CDR2 YYDKDF (reference sequence). Trimming pared 3 bases from V and 3 bases from J, leaving 17 bases between.